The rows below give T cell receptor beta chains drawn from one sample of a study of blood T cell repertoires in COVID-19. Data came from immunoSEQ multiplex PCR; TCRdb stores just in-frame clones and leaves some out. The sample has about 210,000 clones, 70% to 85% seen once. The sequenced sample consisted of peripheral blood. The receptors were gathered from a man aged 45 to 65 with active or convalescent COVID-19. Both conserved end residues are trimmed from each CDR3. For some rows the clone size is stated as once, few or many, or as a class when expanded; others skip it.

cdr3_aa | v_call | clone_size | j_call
ASSSGAGSYNEQF | TRBV7-2 | NA | TRBJ2-1
ASSTRTGDEKLF | TRBV18 | once | TRBJ1-4
ASSRQGRNSPLH | TRBV6-2/TRBV6-3 | once | TRBJ1-6
SVEGRLAGNEQF | TRBV29-1 | NA | TRBJ2-1
ASSLSFASMNTGELF | TRBV27 | NA | TRBJ2-2
ASSLAGGAIYNEQF | TRBV5-1 | NA | TRBJ2-1
ASIPGTGNTDTQY | TRBV5-1 | NA | TRBJ2-3
ASSQDRGVFQPQH | TRBV4-1 | NA | TRBJ1-5
SVEDRGGIRQF | TRBV29-1 | NA | TRBJ2-1
SASPWGQGLNSPLH | TRBV20-1 | NA | TRBJ1-6
ASSQDPRADQPQH | TRBV4-3 | NA | TRBJ1-5
ASRPPGPGGEQY | TRBV28 | NA | TRBJ2-7
ASTDFNTGELF | TRBV3-1/TRBV3-2 | NA | TRBJ2-2
ASSRLGLAGSGANVLT | TRBV5-1 | NA | TRBJ2-6
ASSMWDSSGTQY | TRBV19 | NA | TRBJ2-5
ASSRGDGGPYQPQH | TRBV28 | NA | TRBJ1-5
SVPQRQGWQREKLF | TRBV29-1 | NA | TRBJ1-4
ASSLLAGGPTANTGELF | TRBV18 | NA | TRBJ2-2
ASSKARRETQY | TRBV21-1 | NA | TRBJ2-5
ASSQDRMQGGDYGYT | TRBV4-1 | NA | TRBJ1-2